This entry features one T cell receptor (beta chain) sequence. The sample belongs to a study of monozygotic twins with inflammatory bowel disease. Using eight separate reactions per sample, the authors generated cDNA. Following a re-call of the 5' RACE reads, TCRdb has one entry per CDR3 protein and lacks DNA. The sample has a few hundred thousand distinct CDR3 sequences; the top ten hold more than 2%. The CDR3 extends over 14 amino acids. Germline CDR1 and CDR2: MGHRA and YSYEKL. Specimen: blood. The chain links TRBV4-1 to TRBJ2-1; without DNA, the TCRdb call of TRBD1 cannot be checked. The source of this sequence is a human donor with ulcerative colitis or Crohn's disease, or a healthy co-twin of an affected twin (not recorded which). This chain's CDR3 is CASTSSGVINEQFF.